Each of the 5 T cell receptor beta chains below was sequenced from the same sample in a study of naive and memory T cell subsets. Study outcomes and limitations: Especially in CD8 cells, naive repertoires contained a few larger clonotypes, possibly CD45RA-re-expressing memory cells.

Two oligonucleotides, mixed equimolar, formed the beta constant-region primer covering TRBC1 and TRBC2. Nested alpha and beta constant-region primers with the SP2 primer drove four PCR rounds on ligated cDNA. TCRdb reprocessed the UMI-ligation and nested PCR reads via MiXCR and lists one record per CDR3 protein. The sample consists of approximately 150,000 distinct CDR3 sequences, approximately 24% of them appearing once. These receptors are not linked to any known antigen. The material sequenced was naive CD4+ T cells from blood. These receptors all stem from a human donor in good health.

The chain combines TRBV2 with TRBJ1-1; D gene unclear. Trimming cost V 8 bases and J 7 bases, with 14 bases left between them. Germline CDR1 SNHLY, CDR2 FYNNEI. The CDR3 is 12 residues long. CDR3 sequence reads: CASLDGRGEAFF. In nucleotides, the CDR3 is TGTGCCAGCCTGGACGGCAGAGGTGAAGCTTTCTTT.

The V gene is TRBV20-1, the J gene TRBJ2-7, with 11 bases lining up with TRBD2. Germline V gene data show CDR1 as DFQATT and CDR2 as SNEGSKA (reference sequence). This CDR3 region has 14 residues. The V and J ends lost 3 bases and 9 bases, in that order; junction bases with no gene match: 10. In DNA form, the CDR3 reads TGCAGTGCTAGTAGGCTAGCGGGAGGAGAAGGGCAGTACTTC. Its translation: CSASRLAGGEGQYF.

This clonotype was seen a few times. The chain recombines TRBV27 with TRBJ2-3; perhaps TRBD2 as D (5 bases). Trimming cost V 4 bases and J 2 bases, with 16 bases left between them. CDR1 MNHEY and CDR2 SMNVEV come from the germline V gene (reference sequence). The CDR3 runs 16 residues. CDR3 amino acids: CASSSWTSPVTDTQYF. The CDR3 bases are TGTGCCAGCAGTTCCTGGACTTCCCCTGTCACAGATACGCAGTATTTT.

This clonotype appeared a few times. The chain uses TRBV28 and TRBJ2-1; D is ambiguous. Trimming stripped 7 bases from V and 8 bases from J, with 9 bases between. Germline V gene lookup returns CDR1 MDHEN and CDR2 SYDVKM. The CDR3 is 11 residues long. CDR3 in DNA: TGTGCCAGCACCACCCCCTATGAGCAGTTCTTC. It encodes CASTTPYEQFF.

In its sample, this clonotype was seen many times. The rearrangement joins TRBV3-1 to TRBJ2-7; maybe TRBD2 (6 bases). Germline CDR1 reads LGHDT; CDR2 reads YNNKEL (reference sequence). This CDR3 is built from 12 residues. The V gene lost 4 bases and the J gene lost 2 bases, with 6 bases spanning the gap. The CDR3 region is CASSPGAYEQYF. In DNA form, the CDR3 reads TGTGCCAGCAGCCCGGGAGCCTACGAGCAGTACTTC.